The rows below give T cell receptor beta chains drawn from one sample of a study of Ad26.COV2.S vaccination and SARS-CoV-2 variants. Assay used: immunoSEQ multiplex PCR; TCRdb lists only in-frame clones, some missing. There are some 450,000 clones in the sample; less than 95% occur only once, and 4.3% lies in the top ten. This material consisted of peripheral blood, taken in a trial of Ad26.COV2.S vaccine versus placebo. The receptor source for this set is a person between 18 and 65 years old who received the Ad26.COV2.S COVID-19 vaccine or a placebo. CDR3s include the opening cysteine and the closing phenylalanine or tryptophan. The D gene is left open where the match is weak. A row's size may be missing; if present it is once, few, many or a size class.

d_call: -; v_call: TRBV28; clone_size: -; j_call: TRBJ2-1; cdr3_nt: TGTGCCAGCAGTTATGGCAATGAGCAGTTCTTC; cdr3_aa: CASSYGNEQFF
d_call: -; v_call: TRBV2; clone_size: once; j_call: TRBJ2-2; cdr3_nt: TGTGCCAGCGGGAGGGGGAAAGGAGGGCTCCTCACCGGGGAGCTGTTTTTT; cdr3_aa: CASGRGKGGLLTGELFF
d_call: TRBD1; v_call: TRBV5-1; clone_size: -; j_call: TRBJ2-1; cdr3_nt: TGCGCCAGCAGCCAGGACAGGGGGCTTTACAATGAGCAGTTCTTC; cdr3_aa: CASSQDRGLYNEQFF
d_call: TRBD1; v_call: TRBV6-1; clone_size: -; j_call: TRBJ1-1; cdr3_nt: TGTGCCAGCAGTGAAGACAGGGGGCTTACTGAAGCTTTCTTT; cdr3_aa: CASSEDRGLTEAFF
d_call: TRBD1; v_call: TRBV7-2; clone_size: few; j_call: TRBJ2-7; cdr3_nt: TGTGCCAGCAGCTTAGAAGGGACAGGGGCCCGCGAGCAGTACTTC; cdr3_aa: CASSLEGTGAREQYF
d_call: TRBD1; v_call: TRBV2; clone_size: few; j_call: TRBJ1-4; cdr3_nt: TGTGCCAGCACCGAGATACAGGGGGAAGGAAAACTGTTTTTT; cdr3_aa: CASTEIQGEGKLFF
d_call: -; v_call: TRBV28; clone_size: -; j_call: TRBJ2-6; cdr3_nt: TGTGCCAGCAGCTTAACGTCTGGGGCCAACGTCCTGACTTTC; cdr3_aa: CASSLTSGANVLTF
d_call: -; v_call: TRBV6-6; clone_size: -; j_call: TRBJ2-7; cdr3_nt: TGTGCCAGCAGTTCCGACATCTACGAGCAGTACTTC; cdr3_aa: CASSSDIYEQYF
d_call: -; v_call: TRBV6-5; clone_size: -; j_call: TRBJ2-2; cdr3_nt: TGTGCCAGCAGTTGGCGAAGGCGGTCAGCCGGGGAGCTGTTTTTT; cdr3_aa: CASSWRRRSAGELFF
d_call: -; v_call: TRBV10-3; clone_size: -; j_call: TRBJ2-3; cdr3_nt: TGTGCCATCAGGGAACTAGCCCGCACAGATACGCAGTATTTT; cdr3_aa: CAIRELARTDTQYF
d_call: -; v_call: TRBV4-1; clone_size: -; j_call: TRBJ2-2; cdr3_nt: TGCGCCAGCAGCGCACAGACCGGGGAGCTGTTTTTT; cdr3_aa: CASSAQTGELFF
d_call: -; v_call: TRBV7-2; clone_size: -; j_call: TRBJ1-4; cdr3_nt: TGTGCCAGCAGCTTGTATAGTAATGAAAAACTGTTTTTT; cdr3_aa: CASSLYSNEKLFF
d_call: TRBD2; v_call: TRBV6-2/TRBV6-3; clone_size: -; j_call: TRBJ2-1; cdr3_nt: TGTGCCAGCAGTTCCTTGGCGGGAGTCTACAATGAGCAGTTCTTC; cdr3_aa: CASSSLAGVYNEQFF
d_call: -; v_call: TRBV7-3; clone_size: -; j_call: TRBJ2-2; cdr3_nt: TGTGCCAGCAGCCCCGGGCCCGGGGAGCTGTTTTTT; cdr3_aa: CASSPGPGELFF
d_call: TRBD1; v_call: TRBV11-3; clone_size: once; j_call: TRBJ2-3; cdr3_nt: TGTGCCAGCAGCAAGGACAGGGTTGGCGATACGCAGTATTTT; cdr3_aa: CASSKDRVGDTQYF
d_call: TRBD1; v_call: TRBV7-2; clone_size: -; j_call: TRBJ2-7; cdr3_nt: TGTGCCAGCAGCCCCGGGACAGCAGACGGCCCAAGCTCCTACGAGCAGTACTTC; cdr3_aa: CASSPGTADGPSSYEQYF
d_call: -; v_call: TRBV7-6; clone_size: once; j_call: TRBJ2-2; cdr3_nt: TGTGCCAGCAGCCCCACCCTTAGGAACACCGGGGAGCTGTTTTTT; cdr3_aa: CASSPTLRNTGELFF